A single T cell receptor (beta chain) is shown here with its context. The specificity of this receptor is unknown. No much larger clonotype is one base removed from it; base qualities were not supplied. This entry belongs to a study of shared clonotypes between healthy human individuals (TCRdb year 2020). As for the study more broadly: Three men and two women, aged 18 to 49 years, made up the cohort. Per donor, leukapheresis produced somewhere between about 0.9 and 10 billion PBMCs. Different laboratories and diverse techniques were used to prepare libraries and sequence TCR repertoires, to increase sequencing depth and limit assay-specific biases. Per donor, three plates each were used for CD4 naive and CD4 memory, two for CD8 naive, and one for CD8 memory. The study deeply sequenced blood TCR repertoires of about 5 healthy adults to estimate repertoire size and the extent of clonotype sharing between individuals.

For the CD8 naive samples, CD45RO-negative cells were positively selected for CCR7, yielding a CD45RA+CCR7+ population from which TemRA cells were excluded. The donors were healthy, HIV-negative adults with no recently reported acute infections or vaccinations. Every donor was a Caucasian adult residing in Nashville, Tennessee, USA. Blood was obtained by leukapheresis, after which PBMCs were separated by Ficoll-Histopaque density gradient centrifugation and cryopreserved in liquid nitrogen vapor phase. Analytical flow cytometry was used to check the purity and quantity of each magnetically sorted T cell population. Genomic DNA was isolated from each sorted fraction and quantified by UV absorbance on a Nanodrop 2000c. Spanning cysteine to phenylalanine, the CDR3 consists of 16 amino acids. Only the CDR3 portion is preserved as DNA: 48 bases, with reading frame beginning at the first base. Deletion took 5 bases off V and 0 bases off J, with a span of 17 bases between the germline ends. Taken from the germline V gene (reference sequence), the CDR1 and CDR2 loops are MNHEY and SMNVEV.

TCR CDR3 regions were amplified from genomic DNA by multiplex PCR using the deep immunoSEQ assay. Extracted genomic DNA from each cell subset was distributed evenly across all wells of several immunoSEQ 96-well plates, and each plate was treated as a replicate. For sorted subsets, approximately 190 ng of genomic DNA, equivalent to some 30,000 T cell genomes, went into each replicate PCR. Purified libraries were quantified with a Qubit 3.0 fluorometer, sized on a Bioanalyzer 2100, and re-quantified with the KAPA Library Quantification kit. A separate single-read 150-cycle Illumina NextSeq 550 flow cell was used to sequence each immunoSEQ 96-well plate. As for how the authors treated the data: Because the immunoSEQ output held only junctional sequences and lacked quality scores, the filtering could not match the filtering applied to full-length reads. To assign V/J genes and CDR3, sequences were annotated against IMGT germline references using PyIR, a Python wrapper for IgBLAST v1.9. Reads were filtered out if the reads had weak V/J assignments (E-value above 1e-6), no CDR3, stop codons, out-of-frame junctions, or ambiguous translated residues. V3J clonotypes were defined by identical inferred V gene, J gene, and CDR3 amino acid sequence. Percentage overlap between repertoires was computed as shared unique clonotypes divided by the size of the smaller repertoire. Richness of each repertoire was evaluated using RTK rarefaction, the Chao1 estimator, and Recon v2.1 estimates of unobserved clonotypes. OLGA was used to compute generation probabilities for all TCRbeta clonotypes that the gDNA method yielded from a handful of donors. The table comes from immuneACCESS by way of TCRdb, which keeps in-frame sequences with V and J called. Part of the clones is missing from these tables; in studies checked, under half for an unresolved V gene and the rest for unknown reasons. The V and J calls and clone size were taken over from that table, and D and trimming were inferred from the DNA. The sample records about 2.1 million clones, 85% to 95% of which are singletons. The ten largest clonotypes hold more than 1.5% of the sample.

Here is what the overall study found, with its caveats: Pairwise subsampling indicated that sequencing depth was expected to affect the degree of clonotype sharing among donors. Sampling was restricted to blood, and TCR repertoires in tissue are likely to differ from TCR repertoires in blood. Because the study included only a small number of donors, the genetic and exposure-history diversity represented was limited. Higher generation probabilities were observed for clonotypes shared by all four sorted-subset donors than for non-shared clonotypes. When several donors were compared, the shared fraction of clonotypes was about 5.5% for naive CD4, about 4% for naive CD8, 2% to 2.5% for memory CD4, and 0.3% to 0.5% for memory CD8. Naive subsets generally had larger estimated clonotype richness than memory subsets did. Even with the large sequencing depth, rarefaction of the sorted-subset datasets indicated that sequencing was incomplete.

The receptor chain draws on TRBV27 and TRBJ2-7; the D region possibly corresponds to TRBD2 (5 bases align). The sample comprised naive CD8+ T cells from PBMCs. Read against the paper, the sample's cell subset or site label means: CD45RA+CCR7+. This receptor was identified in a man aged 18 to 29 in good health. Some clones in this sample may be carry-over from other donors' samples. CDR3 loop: CASSLTPGLTSYEQYF. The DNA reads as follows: TGTGCCAGCAGTCTCACTCCCGGACTCACCTCCTACGAGCAGTACTTC.